Given below is one T cell receptor beta chain in context. This clone's antigen is unknown. Base qualities are not recorded, but no much larger clone differs from it by a single base. This entry comes from a study of identical twins (dated by TCRdb to about 2016). For context, the study as a whole: To test whether fetal clonotypes persist, the study used deep sequencing on TCR alpha and beta repertoires from monozygotic twins, unrelated adults of various ages, and cord blood. To rule out contamination, the twin experiments were replicated at different times with different library preparation protocols. The research as a whole found: Abundant cord blood beta clonotypes carried fewer insertions; young adult naive repertoires showed a weaker similar trend, while memory repertoires showed none. Compared with coincidental sharing between unrelated individuals, out-of-frame TCR alpha sequences shared between twins had an excess of sequences with low generation probability. Invariant T cells such as MAIT and iNKT could partly confound zero-insertion analyses, although diverse VJ usage argued against such confounding for most clonotypes. In monozygotic twins, recombination models systematically underestimated out-of-frame TCR alpha sharing, but the models matched the sharing seen between unrelated individuals. Excess twin sharing in beta out-of-frame sequences was weaker because fewer shared sequences lowered the signal-to-noise ratio. Because the same donors could not be followed over many years, the conclusions depended on cross-sectional statistical analysis.

Library preparation used 5' RACE. For sequencing, an Illumina HiSeq 2000 was employed. Template switching added a universal primer binding site, and the final cDNA carried a unique molecular identifier that allowed TCR cDNA molecules to be counted accurately. Specific primers in the conserved constant-segment region were used to synthesize first-strand cDNA for TCR alpha and beta chains. To control for contamination, every cDNA library carried two barcodes: a SMART-Mk sample barcode plus Illumina barcodes. Two successive PCR steps introduced TruSeq adapter sequences along with Illumina sample barcodes. Sequencing of the TCR alpha and beta cDNA libraries was done on the Illumina HiSeq platform using custom primers. The study's own analysis went as follows. MiGEC processed the raw reads to extract unique molecular identifiers, while MiXCR was used to determine the CDR3 positions. For each individual, recombination models were inferred using an EM algorithm with the repgenHMM and IGoR tools. The tcR package in R was used for shared clonotype analysis, with sharing normalized by the product of cloneset sizes. To study raw recombination free of thymic and clonal selection effects, out-of-frame nonproductive sequences were analyzed. Through fastp at Q25 and MiXCR, TCRdb rebuilt clones from the public reads, retaining in-frame beta chains. When rows share a CDR3 protein, they turn into one entry using the most common DNA and genes. What appears here as the V and J calls and clone size reflects TCRdb's work, not the paper's. In this sample the table shows hundreds of thousands of distinct CDR3 sequences, about 12% of which occur a single time. The top ten hold just over 7% of the sample.

Every donor in the study was a healthy Caucasian. Three pairs of female monozygotic twins, all aged roughly 18 to 29 years, were included in the twin cohort. Positive isolation kits from Invitrogen were used to isolate CD4+ and CD8+ T cell populations. CDR1 and CDR2 were assigned from the germline V gene as LGHNA and YNFKEQ. From its cysteine to its valine, the CDR3 spans 17 amino acids. Left in the record is the CDR3 DNA by itself, 51 bases read in frame from the first base. From V the trimming removes 1 base and from J it removes 2 bases, while the gene matches leave 4 bases of the junction unaccounted for. The sample was also reused in another study, on yellow fever vaccine responses in identical twins. Per that second paper: The T cell response to vaccination in identical twins was reported by the authors to appear partly convergent and partly personalized. Focusing on identical twins, the study followed the T cell clones that responded to the vaccine, and did so with precision.

Sequencing used CD8+ T cells sorted from blood. The receptor chain draws on TRBV4-2 and TRBJ2-7; 14 central bases correspond to TRBD2. The sequence derives from a woman aged 18-29 years in good health. In nucleotide form, the sequence is TGTGCCAGCAGCCAAGGACTAGCGGGGGGGCCGACCTACGAGCAGTACGTC. Its protein product is CASSQGLAGGPTYEQYV.